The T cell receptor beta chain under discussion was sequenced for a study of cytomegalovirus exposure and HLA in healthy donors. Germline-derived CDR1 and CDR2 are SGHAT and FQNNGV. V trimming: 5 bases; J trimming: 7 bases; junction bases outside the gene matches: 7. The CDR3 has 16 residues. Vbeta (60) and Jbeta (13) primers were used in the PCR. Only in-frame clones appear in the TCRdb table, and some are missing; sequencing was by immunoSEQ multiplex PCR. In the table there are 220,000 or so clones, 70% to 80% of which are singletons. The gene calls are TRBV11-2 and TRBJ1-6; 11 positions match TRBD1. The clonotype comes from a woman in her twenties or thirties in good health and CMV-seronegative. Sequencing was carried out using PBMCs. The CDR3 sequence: CASSAGQGAKNSPLHF. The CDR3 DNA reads TGTGCCAGCAGCGCTGGACAGGGGGCAAAGAATTCACCCCTCCACTTT.